The sample holds many counts of the clone carrying this T cell receptor beta chain. The sample belongs to a study of neurological immune-mediated disorders. TCRdb passed the 5' RACE reads through MiXCR, listing each CDR3 protein once. The sample yields just under 40,000 distinct CDR3 sequences, approximately 7% seen once. V was clipped by 1 base and J by 2 bases, with 9 bases between them. Germline V gene data show CDR1 as SGHTA and CDR2 as FQGNSA. The CDR3 is 14 amino acids. The sorted libraries took some 1.1 million CD4+ or CD8+ T cells. Sequencing was carried out using CD4+ T cells from blood. The source is a man aged 45 to 65 in good health. The chain recombines TRBV7-2 with TRBJ2-7; D not certain. The CDR3 nucleotides read TGTGCCAGCAGCTTAGGCCAGCCCCCCTACGAGCAGTACTTC. This encodes CASSLGQPPYEQYF.